This TCR beta chain was found in a study of shared clonotypes between healthy human individuals (dated by TCRdb to about 2020). The study in broad terms: A couple of women and a few men aged 18 to 49 years were included in the cohort. For each donor, CD4 naive and CD4 memory were each run on three plates, CD8 naive on two plates, and CD8 memory on one plate. Blood TCR repertoires of a handful of healthy adults were deeply sequenced to estimate repertoire size and the extent of clonotype sharing between individuals. To increase sequencing depth and limit assay-specific biases, TCR repertoire library preparation and sequencing were carried out by different laboratories using diverse techniques. Between about 0.94 and 8.9 billion PBMCs per donor were obtained by leukapheresis. General conclusions and limits of the study: Sampling was restricted to blood, and TCR repertoires in tissue are likely to differ from TCR repertoires in blood. Clonotypes shared by all four sorted-subset donors showed higher generation probabilities than non-shared clonotypes. Rarefaction of sorted-subset datasets indicated incomplete sequencing despite the large sequencing depth. About 4.5% of naive CD4, 3.5% of naive CD8, around 2.3% of memory CD4, and more than 0.35% of memory CD8 clonotypes were shared across a few donors. Based on pairwise subsampling, the degree of clonotype sharing among donors was expected to be affected by sequencing depth. Because the study included only a small number of donors, the genetic and exposure-history diversity represented was limited. Naive subsets generally had larger estimated clonotype richness than memory subsets did.

On this clone: Its antigen has not been determined. Per-nucleotide qualities are absent, and no much larger clonotype sits a single base away.

The donors were healthy, HIV-negative adults with no recently reported acute infections or vaccinations. Only Caucasian adults living in Nashville, Tennessee, USA were represented among the donors. The CD8 memory samples were a combination of magnetically selected CD45RO+ cells and CCR7-negative CD45RA+ effector memory (TemRA) cells. Blood was obtained by leukapheresis, after which PBMCs were separated by Ficoll-Histopaque density gradient centrifugation and cryopreserved in liquid nitrogen vapor phase. Analytical flow cytometry was used to check the purity and quantity of each magnetically sorted T cell population. Genomic DNA was isolated from every sorted fraction and measured by UV absorbance on a Nanodrop 2000c. Using the deep immunoSEQ assay, multiplex PCR amplified TCR CDR3 regions from genomic DNA. For each cell subset, the extracted genomic DNA was distributed evenly across all wells of several immunoSEQ 96-well plates, and each plate served as one replicate. For sorted subsets, around 200 ng genomic DNA, equal to 30,000 to 35,000 T cell genomes, was loaded into each replicate PCR. Purified libraries were quantified with a Qubit 3.0 fluorometer, sized on a Bioanalyzer 2100, and re-quantified with the KAPA Library Quantification kit. A separate single-read 150-cycle Illumina NextSeq 550 flow cell was used to sequence each immunoSEQ 96-well plate. The original methods were these. Because the immunoSEQ output included only junctional sequences and no quality scores, the filtering could not be the same as the filtering used for full-length reads. Sequences were annotated with PyIR, a Python wrapper for IgBLAST v1.9, using IMGT germline references to assign V/J genes and CDR3. Any read was removed if the V/J assignment was weak (E-value above 1e-6), the CDR3 was missing, or the read contained stop codons, out-of-frame junctions, or ambiguous translated residues. V3J clonotypes were defined as sequences sharing an identical inferred V gene, J gene, and CDR3 amino acid sequence. The percentage overlap between two repertoires was calculated by dividing the number of shared unique clonotypes by the size of the smaller repertoire. Three approaches were used to assess repertoire richness: RTK rarefaction, the Chao1 estimator, and Recon v2.1 estimates of unobserved clonotypes. Generation probabilities for all TCRbeta clonotypes obtained by the gDNA method from a handful of donors were computed using OLGA. In its TCRdb copy, this immuneACCESS table keeps in-frame sequences only and misses some clones. Where compared with another copy, unresolved V genes explain less than half of these, and the others have no known cause. V and J calls and clone size are as listed in that table; D and trimming were resolved from the DNA. This sample has around 320,000 clones in its table, and around 87% of those were observed once. The ten largest make up around 16% of the sample.

The CDR3 contains 15 residues, cysteine and phenylalanine counted. Solely the CDR3 DNA is kept, with 45 bases framed from the first base. V loses 0 bases of germline sequence and J loses 3 bases, and the interval between the two ends is 12 bases. Per the germline V gene, KGHSH is the CDR1 and LQKENI is the CDR2. The rearranged segments are TRBV18 and TRBJ2-7; the D segment is perhaps TRBD1 or TRBD2, each sharing 6 matched bases. The origin of this receptor is a man younger than 35 in good health. The sequenced sample was memory CD8+ T cells sorted from blood. The sample's cell subset or site label, decoded: CD45RO+ cells pooled with CCR7-negative TemRA cells. Read as DNA, the sequence is TGTGCCAGCTCACCACCAGGGGGGATTTTCTACGAGCAGTACTTC. The translation is CASSPPGGIFYEQYF.